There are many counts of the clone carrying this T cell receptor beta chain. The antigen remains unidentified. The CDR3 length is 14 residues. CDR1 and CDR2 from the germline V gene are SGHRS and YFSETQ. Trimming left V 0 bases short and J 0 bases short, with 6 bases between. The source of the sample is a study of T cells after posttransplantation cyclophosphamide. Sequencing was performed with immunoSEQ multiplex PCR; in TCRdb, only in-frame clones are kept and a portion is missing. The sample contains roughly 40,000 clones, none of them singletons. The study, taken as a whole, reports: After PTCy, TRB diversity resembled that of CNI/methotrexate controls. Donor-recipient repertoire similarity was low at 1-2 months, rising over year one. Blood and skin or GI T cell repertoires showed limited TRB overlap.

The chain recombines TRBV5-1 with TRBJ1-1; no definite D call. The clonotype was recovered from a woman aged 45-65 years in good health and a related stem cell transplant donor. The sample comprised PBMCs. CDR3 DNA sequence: TGCGCCAGCAGCTTGGACAGTGTGAACACTGAAGCTTTCTTT. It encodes CASSLDSVNTEAFF.